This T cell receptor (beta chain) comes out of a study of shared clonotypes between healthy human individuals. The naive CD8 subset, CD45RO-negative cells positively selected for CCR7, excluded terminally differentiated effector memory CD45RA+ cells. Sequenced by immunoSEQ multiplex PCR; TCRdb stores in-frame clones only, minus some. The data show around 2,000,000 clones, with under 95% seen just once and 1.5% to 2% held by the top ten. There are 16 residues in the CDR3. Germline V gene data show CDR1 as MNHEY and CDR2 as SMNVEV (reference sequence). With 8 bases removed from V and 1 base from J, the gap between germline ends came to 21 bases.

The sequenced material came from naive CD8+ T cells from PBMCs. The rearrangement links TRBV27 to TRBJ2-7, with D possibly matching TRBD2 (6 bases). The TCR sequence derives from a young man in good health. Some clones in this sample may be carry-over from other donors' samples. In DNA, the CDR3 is TGTGCCAGCCAACCCCTACCCGCGCGGGATTCCTACGAGCAGTACTTC. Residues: CASQPLPARDSYEQYF.